Listed below are T cell receptor beta chains from one sample, sequenced in a study of shared clonotypes between healthy human individuals. The assay was immunoSEQ multiplex PCR, and TCRdb's table has in-frame clones only and misses some. This table holds around 2.5 million clones, roughly 93% found once. Sequenced sample: naive CD4+ T cells from PBMCs. These receptors were collected from a man between 18 and 29 years old in good health. Some clones in this sample may be carry-over from other donors' samples. Each CDR3 is given with its conserved first and last residue. D genes are given only for firm matches. Only part of the rows carry a size: once, few, many, or a class if the clone is expanded.

D gene: -
clone size: -
V gene: TRBV6-5
J gene: TRBJ1-5
CDR3 DNA: TGTGCCAGCAGTTACTCGGCCGGGCGCGGTCAGCCCCAGCATTTT
CDR3 protein: CASSYSAGRGQPQHF

D gene: TRBD2
clone size: -
V gene: TRBV5-1
J gene: TRBJ2-1
CDR3 DNA: TGCGCCAGCAGCTTGGATAGCGGGAGAGTTGGCTACAATGAGCAGTTCTTC
CDR3 protein: CASSLDSGRVGYNEQFF

D gene: TRBD2
clone size: -
V gene: TRBV6-1
J gene: TRBJ2-7
CDR3 DNA: TGTGCCAGCAGCCAGGGGACTAGCGGGAGGAACGAGCAGTACTTC
CDR3 protein: CASSQGTSGRNEQYF

D gene: -
clone size: -
V gene: TRBV6-5
J gene: TRBJ1-2
CDR3 DNA: TGTGCCAGCAGTTACTCTCGGGACAACTATGGCTACACCTTC
CDR3 protein: CASSYSRDNYGYTF

D gene: -
clone size: -
V gene: TRBV7-2
J gene: TRBJ2-2
CDR3 DNA: TGTGCCAGCAGCTTAGCCGGAATGAACACCGGGGAGCTGTTTTTT
CDR3 protein: CASSLAGMNTGELFF

D gene: -
clone size: -
V gene: TRBV10-3
J gene: TRBJ1-3
CDR3 DNA: TGTGCCATCAGTGGAGGGAACATAGCTGGAAACACCATATATTTT
CDR3 protein: CAISGGNIAGNTIYF

D gene: -
clone size: -
V gene: TRBV2
J gene: TRBJ2-7
CDR3 DNA: TGTGCCAGCAGTGAGCAAGGGGGAGGGTCCTACGAGCAGTACTTC
CDR3 protein: CASSEQGGGSYEQYF

D gene: -
clone size: -
V gene: TRBV7-3
J gene: TRBJ1-1
CDR3 DNA: TGTGCCAGCAGTCTCTGGGGGGAGGCTGAAGCTTTCTTT
CDR3 protein: CASSLWGEAEAFF

D gene: -
clone size: -
V gene: TRBV5-4
J gene: TRBJ1-1
CDR3 DNA: TGTGCCAGCACCGCTGGTCAGCCGAACACTGAAGCTTTCTTT
CDR3 protein: CASTAGQPNTEAFF

D gene: TRBD2
clone size: -
V gene: TRBV15
J gene: TRBJ2-1
CDR3 DNA: TGTGCCACCAGCCCTACCGGGACTACCTACAATGAGCAGTTCTTC
CDR3 protein: CATSPTGTTYNEQFF

D gene: -
clone size: -
V gene: TRBV5-1
J gene: TRBJ1-3
CDR3 DNA: TGCGCCAGCAGCCCCCTATCTGGAAACACCATATATTTT
CDR3 protein: CASSPLSGNTIYF

D gene: TRBD2
clone size: -
V gene: TRBV6-1
J gene: TRBJ2-1
CDR3 DNA: TGTGCCAGCAGTGAAGGTCGGCTAGCGGGGAACAATGAGCAGTTCTTC
CDR3 protein: CASSEGRLAGNNEQFF

D gene: TRBD2
clone size: -
V gene: TRBV9
J gene: TRBJ2-7
CDR3 DNA: TGTGCCAGCAGCGTAGGGACTAGCGGGCATACCCAGCAGTACTTC
CDR3 protein: CASSVGTSGHTQQYF

D gene: TRBD1
clone size: -
V gene: TRBV14
J gene: TRBJ2-7
CDR3 DNA: TGTGCCAGCAGCCGTCCGGGACAGGGGGCTTCTAGGTACGAGCAGTACTTC
CDR3 protein: CASSRPGQGASRYEQYF

D gene: -
clone size: -
V gene: TRBV7-9
J gene: TRBJ2-7
CDR3 DNA: TGTGCCAGCAGCCTAGGTACCACGGAGGCTCCCTACGAGCAGTACTTC
CDR3 protein: CASSLGTTEAPYEQYF

D gene: TRBD1
clone size: -
V gene: TRBV28
J gene: TRBJ1-2
CDR3 DNA: TGTGCCAGCAGTTACCCACCGGGACAGGGGTTAAGCGGCTACACCTTC
CDR3 protein: CASSYPPGQGLSGYTF

D gene: -
clone size: -
V gene: TRBV28
J gene: TRBJ1-2
CDR3 DNA: TGTGCCAGCAGTTTATTGGGGCCGGATGGCTACACCTTC
CDR3 protein: CASSLLGPDGYTF

D gene: -
clone size: -
V gene: TRBV7-3
J gene: TRBJ1-3
CDR3 DNA: TGTGCCAGCAGCCTAGGGGTGGGAAACACCATATATTTT
CDR3 protein: CASSLGVGNTIYF

D gene: -
clone size: -
V gene: TRBV7-3
J gene: TRBJ2-3
CDR3 DNA: TGTGCCAGCAGCAACGTACCCCCCGATACGCAGTATTTT
CDR3 protein: CASSNVPPDTQYF

D gene: -
clone size: -
V gene: TRBV28
J gene: TRBJ1-2
CDR3 DNA: TGTGCCAGCAGTCTGGGGAACTATGGCTACACCTTC
CDR3 protein: CASSLGNYGYTF

D gene: -
clone size: -
V gene: TRBV28
J gene: TRBJ2-5
CDR3 DNA: TGTGCCAGCAGTTCCCACACTTTACTACAGGGAGCCCAGTACTTC
CDR3 protein: CASSSHTLLQGAQYF

D gene: -
clone size: -
V gene: TRBV30
J gene: TRBJ2-7
CDR3 DNA: TGTGCCTGGAGTGTAACGGGCCTATCCTACGAGCAGTACTTC
CDR3 protein: CAWSVTGLSYEQYF

D gene: -
clone size: once
V gene: TRBV7-9
J gene: TRBJ1-3
CDR3 DNA: TGTGCCAGCAGCTTAGGGGATTCTGGAAACACCATATATTTT
CDR3 protein: CASSLGDSGNTIYF

D gene: TRBD2
clone size: -
V gene: TRBV28
J gene: TRBJ2-1
CDR3 DNA: TGTGCCAGCACCCACCGGGGTAGCGGGAGTCATGAGCAGTTCTTC
CDR3 protein: CASTHRGSGSHEQFF

D gene: -
clone size: once
V gene: TRBV11-2
J gene: TRBJ2-1
CDR3 DNA: TGTGCCAGCAGCTTAGGTAGGGGAAACAATGAGCAGTTCTTC
CDR3 protein: CASSLGRGNNEQFF

D gene: -
clone size: -
V gene: TRBV28
J gene: TRBJ1-2
CDR3 DNA: TGTGCCAGCAGGCCGTCCGGGACCTATGGCTACACCTTC
CDR3 protein: CASRPSGTYGYTF

D gene: -
clone size: once
V gene: TRBV7-9
J gene: TRBJ2-3
CDR3 DNA: TGTGCCAGCAGCTGGACAGCCTCTAGCACAGATACGCAGTATTTT
CDR3 protein: CASSWTASSTDTQYF

D gene: TRBD2
clone size: -
V gene: TRBV7-9
J gene: TRBJ2-2
CDR3 DNA: TGTGCCAGCAGCCCCGGGACTAGCCCCAGCGGGGAGCTGTTTTTT
CDR3 protein: CASSPGTSPSGELFF

D gene: -
clone size: -
V gene: TRBV7-2
J gene: TRBJ2-3
CDR3 DNA: TGTGCCAGCACTTGGCGGGACACAGATACGCAGTATTTT
CDR3 protein: CASTWRDTDTQYF

D gene: -
clone size: -
V gene: TRBV14
J gene: TRBJ1-1
CDR3 DNA: TGTGCCAGCAGCCAACTATCGAACACTGAAGCTTTCTTT
CDR3 protein: CASSQLSNTEAFF

D gene: TRBD2
clone size: -
V gene: TRBV4-1
J gene: TRBJ2-7
CDR3 DNA: TGCGCCAGCAGCCAAGGTCGGGCTAGCGGGAGGGCCGAGCAGTACTTC
CDR3 protein: CASSQGRASGRAEQYF

D gene: -
clone size: -
V gene: TRBV4-2
J gene: TRBJ1-3
CDR3 DNA: TGTGCCAGCAGCCAAGAAACAGCCTCTGGAAACACCATATATTTT
CDR3 protein: CASSQETASGNTIYF

D gene: -
clone size: -
V gene: TRBV19
J gene: TRBJ2-6
CDR3 DNA: TGTGCCAGTAGTTCGTGGACTCGGCGCTCTGGGGCCAACGTCCTGACTTTC
CDR3 protein: CASSSWTRRSGANVLTF

D gene: -
clone size: -
V gene: TRBV5-5
J gene: TRBJ2-7
CDR3 DNA: TGTGCCAGCAGCTTGGGAGTCTACGAGCAGTACTTC
CDR3 protein: CASSLGVYEQYF

D gene: TRBD2
clone size: -
V gene: TRBV5-1
J gene: TRBJ2-2
CDR3 DNA: TGCGCCAGCAGCGTAACTAGCGGGAGGGCCCCCGGGGAGCTGTTTTTT
CDR3 protein: CASSVTSGRAPGELFF

D gene: -
clone size: -
V gene: TRBV5-1
J gene: TRBJ2-2
CDR3 DNA: TGCGCCAGCAGCTTGGTCCTGATTAACGGTGGGGAGCTGTTTTTT
CDR3 protein: CASSLVLINGGELFF

D gene: -
clone size: -
V gene: TRBV7-2
J gene: TRBJ1-4
CDR3 DNA: TGTGCCAGCAGCTTATATTCGCGCGAAAAACTGTTTTTT
CDR3 protein: CASSLYSREKLFF